Each of the 5 T cell receptor beta chains below was sequenced from the same sample in a study of blood T cell repertoires in COVID-19 (dated by TCRdb to about 2020). The method was the immunoSEQ multiplex PCR assay. TCRdb took over this immuneACCESS table, retaining in-frame rearrangements with V and J assigned. Such tables are incomplete; in checked studies, under half of the missing clones stem from an unresolved V gene, and the remainder is unexplained. The sample contains around 200,000 clones, 80% to 90% of them found a single time. More than 2.5% of the sample comes from the top ten. The sequencing input was peripheral blood. The receptors stem from a man aged 60-69 years with acute or convalescent COVID-19.

This clone was seen just once. CDR3 protein: CASSLGGVRYEQYF. The CDR3 DNA sequence: TGTGCCAGCAGCTTAGGCGGGGTTAGGTACGAGCAGTACTTC. The chain has TRBV13 and TRBJ2-7, with D possibly TRBD2 on 5 matching bases. CDR3 length: 14 residues. V dropped 0 bases and J dropped 4 bases, with 10 bases sitting between them. Per germline, CDR1 PRHDT and CDR2 FYEKMQ (reference sequence).

V usage is TRBV19 and J usage is TRBJ2-3, with 11 nucleotides matching TRBD2. This CDR3 has 18 amino acids. Per germline, CDR1 LNHDA and CDR2 SQIVND (reference sequence). V lost 5 bases and J lost 4; bases outside the gene matches: 14. DNA for the CDR3: TGTGCCAGTAGTCGACGGACGGTAGCGGGAGGGCCCGCAGATACGCAGTATTTT. Translated: CASSRRTVAGGPADTQYF.

This clone is a singleton in its sample. The chain has TRBV7-9 and TRBJ1-1, with 9 bases that match TRBD1. CDR3 length: 13 residues. Germline V gene sequence: CDR1 SEHNR, CDR2 FQNEAQ (reference sequence). The trim removed 3 bases at V and 10 bases at J, leaving 6 bases unmatched. In DNA, the CDR3 is TGTGCCAGCAGCTTTCCGGACAGGGGCAGAGCTTTCTTT. The encoded protein is CASSFPDRGRAFF.

The chain recombines TRBV5-1 with TRBJ2-1; 10 bases match TRBD2. The CDR3 covers 19 residues. CDR1 is SGHRS and CDR2 is YFSETQ in the germline V gene. V shed 0 bases and J 0 bases; nucleotides not matched to a gene: 9. CDR3 protein: CASSLAPGLAPSSYNEQFF. CDR3 DNA: TGCGCCAGCAGCTTGGCCCCGGGACTAGCGCCGAGCTCCTACAATGAGCAGTTCTTC.

The chain joins TRBV7-6 to TRBJ2-3; 9 bases fit TRBD1. Germline values: CDR1 SGHVS, CDR2 FNYEAQ. CDR3 length: 15 amino acids. The trim removed 5 bases at V and 0 bases at J, leaving 3 bases unmatched. The CDR3 reads CASSDDRGSTDTQYF. As DNA, the CDR3 is TGTGCCAGCAGCGACGACAGGGGGAGCACAGATACGCAGTATTTT. Looking up the rest from reference TRBV7-6 and TRBJ2-3 gives the full variable domain: GAGVSQSPRYKVTKRGQDVALRCDPISGHVSLYWYRQALGQGPEFLTYFNYEAQQDKSGLPNDRFSAERPEGSISTLTIQRTEQRDSAMYRCASSDDRGSTDTQYFGPGTRLTVL.